Described below is a single T cell receptor beta chain sequence and its context. The data belong to a study of blood T cell repertoires in COVID-19. Study context: COVID-19 samples, acute and convalescent, were from the United States, Italy and Spain. T cells, B-cell-depleted T cells, or PBMCs supplied cDNA or gDNA.

Germline loops: CDR1 LNHDA, CDR2 SQIVND (reference sequence). With V trimmed by 9 bases and J by 4 bases, 8 bases remained unmatched. The length of the CDR3 is 13 residues. As handled by the study authors: It was from reference gene primer amplification that nucleated cell counts were estimated. The assay was immunoSEQ multiplex PCR, and TCRdb's table has in-frame clones only and misses some. For V, J and clone size, that table is used; D and trimming come from the DNA. The table shows some 130,000 clones, with 84% occurring only once. The chain combines TRBV19 with TRBJ1-1; 7 nucleotides match TRBD1. The sample comprised peripheral blood. The sequence was collected from a human donor in a cohort sampled during active COVID-19. CDR3 sequence reads: CASSQQGSTEAFF. The DNA for the CDR3 is TGTGCCAGCTCACAACAGGGGTCCACTGAAGCTTTCTTT.